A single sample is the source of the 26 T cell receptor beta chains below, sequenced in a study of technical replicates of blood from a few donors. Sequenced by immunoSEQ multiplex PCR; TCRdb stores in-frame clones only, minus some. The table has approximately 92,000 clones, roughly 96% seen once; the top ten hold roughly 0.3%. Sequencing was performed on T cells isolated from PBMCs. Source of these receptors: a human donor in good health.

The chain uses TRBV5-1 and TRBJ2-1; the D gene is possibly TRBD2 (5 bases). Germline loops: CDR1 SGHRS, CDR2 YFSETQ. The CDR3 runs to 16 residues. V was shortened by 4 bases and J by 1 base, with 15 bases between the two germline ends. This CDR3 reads CASSPEVRDSYNEQFF. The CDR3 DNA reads TGCGCCAGCAGCCCAGAAGTCCGGGATTCCTACAATGAGCAGTTCTTC.

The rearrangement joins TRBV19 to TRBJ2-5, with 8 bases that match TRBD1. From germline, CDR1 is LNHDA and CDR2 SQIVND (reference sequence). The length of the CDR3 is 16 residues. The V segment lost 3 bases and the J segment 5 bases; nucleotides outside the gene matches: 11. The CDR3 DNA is TGTGCCAGTAGTATCGGGACCCAGGGGGCTGGGGAGACCCAGTACTTC. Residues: CASSIGTQGAGETQYF. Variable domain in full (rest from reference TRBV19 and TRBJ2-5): DGGITQSPKYLFRKEGQNVTLSCEQNLNHDAMYWYRQDPGQGLRLIYYSQIVNDFQKGDIAEGYSVSREKKESFPLTVTSAQKNPTAFYLCASSIGTQGAGETQYFGPGTRLLVL.

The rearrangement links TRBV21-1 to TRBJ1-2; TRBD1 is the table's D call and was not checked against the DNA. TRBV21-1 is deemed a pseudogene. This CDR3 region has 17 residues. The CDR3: CASSKSQGGLITDGYTF. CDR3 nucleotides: TGTGCCAGCAGCAAATCACAAGGGGGCCTCATTACAGATGGCTACACCTTC.

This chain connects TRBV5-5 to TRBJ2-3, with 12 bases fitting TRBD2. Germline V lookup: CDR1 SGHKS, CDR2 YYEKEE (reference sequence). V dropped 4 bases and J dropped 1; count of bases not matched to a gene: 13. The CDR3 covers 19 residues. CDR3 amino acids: CASSAGTSGRISGTDTQYF. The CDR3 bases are TGTGCCAGCAGCGCGGGTACTAGCGGGAGGATAAGCGGCACAGATACGCAGTATTTT.

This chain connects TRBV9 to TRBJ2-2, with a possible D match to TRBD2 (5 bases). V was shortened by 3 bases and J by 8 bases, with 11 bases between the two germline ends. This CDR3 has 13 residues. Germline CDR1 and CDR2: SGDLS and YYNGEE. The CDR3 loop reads CASSEDSPGELFF. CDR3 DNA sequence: TGTGCCAGCAGCGAGGACTCGCCTGGGGAGCTGTTTTTT.

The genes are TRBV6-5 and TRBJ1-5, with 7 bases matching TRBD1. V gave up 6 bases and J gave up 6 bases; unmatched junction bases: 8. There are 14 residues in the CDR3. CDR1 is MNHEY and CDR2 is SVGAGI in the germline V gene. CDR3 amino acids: CASSVDRARQPQHF. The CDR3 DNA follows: TGTGCCAGCAGCGTAGACAGGGCGCGTCAGCCCCAGCATTTT.

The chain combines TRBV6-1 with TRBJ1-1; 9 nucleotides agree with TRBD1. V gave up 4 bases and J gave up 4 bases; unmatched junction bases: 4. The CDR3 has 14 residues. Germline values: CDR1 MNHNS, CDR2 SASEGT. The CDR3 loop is CASSVRDRATEAFF. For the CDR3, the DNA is TGTGCCAGCAGTGTTCGGGACAGGGCCACTGAAGCTTTCTTT.

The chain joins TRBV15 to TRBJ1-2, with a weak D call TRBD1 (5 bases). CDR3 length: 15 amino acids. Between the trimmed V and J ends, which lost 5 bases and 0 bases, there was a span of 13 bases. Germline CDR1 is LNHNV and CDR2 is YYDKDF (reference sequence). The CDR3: CATSQRQTANYGYTF. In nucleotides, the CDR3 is TGTGCCACCAGCCAACGACAGACAGCTAACTATGGCTACACCTTC.

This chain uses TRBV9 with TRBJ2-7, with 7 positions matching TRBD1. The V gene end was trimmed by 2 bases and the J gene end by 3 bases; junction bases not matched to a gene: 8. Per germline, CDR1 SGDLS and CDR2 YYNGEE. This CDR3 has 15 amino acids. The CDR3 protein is CASSVHPGQFYEQYF. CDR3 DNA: TGTGCCAGCAGCGTCCACCCGGGACAGTTCTACGAGCAGTACTTC.

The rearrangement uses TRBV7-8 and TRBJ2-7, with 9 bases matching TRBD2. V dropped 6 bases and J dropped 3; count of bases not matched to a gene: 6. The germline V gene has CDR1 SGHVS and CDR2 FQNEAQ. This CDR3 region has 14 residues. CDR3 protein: CASRGLASRYEQYF. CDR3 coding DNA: TGTGCCAGCAGGGGACTAGCTAGTCGCTACGAGCAGTACTTC.

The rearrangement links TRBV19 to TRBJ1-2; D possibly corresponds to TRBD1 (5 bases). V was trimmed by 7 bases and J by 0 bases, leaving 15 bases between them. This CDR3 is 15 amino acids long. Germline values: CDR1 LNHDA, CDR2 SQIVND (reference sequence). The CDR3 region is CASKGLGGTNYGYTF. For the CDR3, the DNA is TGTGCCAGTAAGGGGCTCGGGGGGACTAACTATGGCTACACCTTC.

CDR3 DNA sequence: TGTGCCAGCAGCTCTACAGGGGGGTCCTACGAGCAGTACTTC. It yields the protein CASSSTGGSYEQYF. This chain uses TRBV7-2 with TRBJ2-7, with TRBD1 matching over 8 bases. The CDR3 is 14 amino acids. CDR1 is SGHTA, CDR2 FQGNSA, per germline. V was clipped by 4 bases and J by 1 base; unmatched bases: 3.

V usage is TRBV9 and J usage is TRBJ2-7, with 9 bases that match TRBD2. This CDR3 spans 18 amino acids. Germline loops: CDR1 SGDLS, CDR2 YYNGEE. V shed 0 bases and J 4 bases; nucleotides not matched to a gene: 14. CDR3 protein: CASSVAGSTSGRGYEQYF. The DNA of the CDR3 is TGTGCCAGCAGCGTAGCGGGTTCGACTAGCGGCAGAGGGTACGAGCAGTACTTC.

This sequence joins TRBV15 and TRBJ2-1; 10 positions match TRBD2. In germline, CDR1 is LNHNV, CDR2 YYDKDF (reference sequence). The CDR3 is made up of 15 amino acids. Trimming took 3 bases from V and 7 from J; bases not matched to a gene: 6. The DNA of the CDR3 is TGTGCCACCAGCAGGGCTAGCGGGAGCATTAATGAGCAGTTCTTC. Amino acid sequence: CATSRASGSINEQFF. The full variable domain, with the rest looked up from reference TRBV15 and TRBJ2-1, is DAMVIQNPRYQVTQFGKPVTLSCSQTLNHNVMYWYQQKSSQAPKLLFHYYDKDFNNEADTPDNFQSRRPNTSFCFLDIRSPGLGDTAMYLCATSRASGSINEQFFGPGTRLTVL.

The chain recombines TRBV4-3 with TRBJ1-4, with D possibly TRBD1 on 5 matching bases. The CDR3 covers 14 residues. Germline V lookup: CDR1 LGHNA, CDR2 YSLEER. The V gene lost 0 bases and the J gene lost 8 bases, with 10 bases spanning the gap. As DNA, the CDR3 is TGCGCCAGCAGCCAAGATTTTGGGGGGGAAAAACTGTTTTTT. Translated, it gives CASSQDFGGEKLFF.

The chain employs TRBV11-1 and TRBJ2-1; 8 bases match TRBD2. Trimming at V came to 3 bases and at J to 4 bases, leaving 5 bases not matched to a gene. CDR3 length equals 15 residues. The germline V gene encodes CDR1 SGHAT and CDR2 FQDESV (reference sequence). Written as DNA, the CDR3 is TGTGCCAGCAGCTTTGAACAGCGGGAGTACAATGAGCAGTTCTTC. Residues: CASSFEQREYNEQFF.

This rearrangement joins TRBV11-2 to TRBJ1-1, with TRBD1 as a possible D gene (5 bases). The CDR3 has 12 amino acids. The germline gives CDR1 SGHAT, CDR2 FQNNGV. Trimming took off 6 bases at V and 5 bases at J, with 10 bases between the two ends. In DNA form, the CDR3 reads TGTGCCAGCAGGGCGGGGGTGACTGAAGCTTTCTTT. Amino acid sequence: CASRAGVTEAFF.

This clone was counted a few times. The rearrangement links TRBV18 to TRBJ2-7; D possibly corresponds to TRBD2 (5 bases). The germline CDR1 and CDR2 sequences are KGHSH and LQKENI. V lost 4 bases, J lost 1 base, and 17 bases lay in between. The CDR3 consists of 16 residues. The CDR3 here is CASSRAYDYQSYEQYF. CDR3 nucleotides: TGTGCCAGCTCACGGGCTTACGACTATCAATCCTACGAGCAGTACTTC.

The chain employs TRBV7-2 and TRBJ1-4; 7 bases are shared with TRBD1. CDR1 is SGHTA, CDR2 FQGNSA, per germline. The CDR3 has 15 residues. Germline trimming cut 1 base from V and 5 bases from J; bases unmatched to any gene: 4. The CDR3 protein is CASSLVGTDNEKLFF. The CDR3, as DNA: TGTGCCAGCAGCTTAGTGGGGACAGACAATGAAAAACTGTTTTTT.

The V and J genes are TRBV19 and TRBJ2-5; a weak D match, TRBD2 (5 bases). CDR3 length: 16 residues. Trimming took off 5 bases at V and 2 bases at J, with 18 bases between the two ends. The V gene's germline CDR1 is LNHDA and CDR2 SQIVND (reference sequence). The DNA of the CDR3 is TGTGCCAGTAGTGGCGGTCCGGGGATGATACAAGAGACCCAGTACTTC. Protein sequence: CASSGGPGMIQETQYF.

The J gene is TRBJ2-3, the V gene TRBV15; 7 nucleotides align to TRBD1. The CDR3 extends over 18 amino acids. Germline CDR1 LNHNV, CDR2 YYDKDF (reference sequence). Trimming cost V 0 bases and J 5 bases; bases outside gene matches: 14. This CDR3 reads CATSREALTGQIRDTQYF. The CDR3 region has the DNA TGTGCCACCAGCAGAGAAGCCTTGACAGGGCAGATAAGAGATACGCAGTATTTT.

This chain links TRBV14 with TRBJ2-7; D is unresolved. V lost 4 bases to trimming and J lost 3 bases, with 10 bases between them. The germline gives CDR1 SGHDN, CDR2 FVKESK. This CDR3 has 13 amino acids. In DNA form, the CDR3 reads TGTGCCAGCAGCCCCAGGCTACTCTACGAGCAGTACTTC. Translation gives CASSPRLLYEQYF.

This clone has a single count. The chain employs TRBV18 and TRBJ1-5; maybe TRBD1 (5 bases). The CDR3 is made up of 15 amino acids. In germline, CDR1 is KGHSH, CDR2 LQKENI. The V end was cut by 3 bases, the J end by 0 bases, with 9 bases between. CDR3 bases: TGTGCCAGCTCACCGAGACAGCTTAGCAATCAGCCCCAGCATTTT. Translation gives CASSPRQLSNQPQHF.

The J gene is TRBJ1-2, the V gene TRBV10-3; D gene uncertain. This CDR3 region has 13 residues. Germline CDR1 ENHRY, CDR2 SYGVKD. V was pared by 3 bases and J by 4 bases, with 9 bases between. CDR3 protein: CAISDREGYGYTF. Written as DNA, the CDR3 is TGTGCCATCAGTGATCGGGAGGGCTATGGCTACACCTTC.

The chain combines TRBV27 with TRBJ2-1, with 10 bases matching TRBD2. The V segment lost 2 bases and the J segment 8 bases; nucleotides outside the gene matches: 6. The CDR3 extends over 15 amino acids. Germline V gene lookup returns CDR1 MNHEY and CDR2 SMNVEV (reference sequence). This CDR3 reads CASSLKAGGIDEQFF. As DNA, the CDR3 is TGTGCCAGCAGTTTAAAAGCGGGAGGGATCGATGAGCAGTTCTTC.

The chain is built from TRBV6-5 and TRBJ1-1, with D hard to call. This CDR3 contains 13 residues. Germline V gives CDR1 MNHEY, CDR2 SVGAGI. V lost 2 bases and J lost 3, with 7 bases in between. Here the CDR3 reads CASSYGHYTEAFF. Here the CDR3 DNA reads TGTGCCAGCAGTTACGGGCATTACACTGAAGCTTTCTTT.